The 14 T cell receptor beta chains below were found in one sample sequenced in a study of blood T cell repertoires in COVID-19. The method was immunoSEQ multiplex PCR; TCRdb's version includes in-frame clones alone and lacks a portion of them. The table has 95,000 to 120,000 clones, 70% to 90% seen once. Specimen: peripheral blood. The receptors originated from a woman between 50 and 59 years old with acute or convalescent COVID-19.

The chain is built from TRBV5-1 and TRBJ2-2; 7 bases fit TRBD2. The germline V gene has CDR1 SGHRS and CDR2 YFSETQ. Trimming took 7 bases from V and 5 from J; bases not matched to a gene: 8. CDR3 length: 14 residues. The CDR3 region is CASFLLGGTGELFF. The CDR3 DNA follows: TGCGCCAGCTTCCTCCTGGGGGGGACCGGGGAGCTGTTTTTT.

This clone was seen a single time. The chain is built from TRBV11-2 and TRBJ2-3; 8 bases map to TRBD2. Germline values: CDR1 SGHAT, CDR2 FQNNGV. The CDR3 is made up of 15 amino acids. After removal of 1 base from V and 5 bases from J, the junction contained 5 bases not matched to a gene. CDR3 coding DNA: TGTGCCAGCAGCTTAGGGGTAGCGGGAAAAGATACGCAGTATTTT. This sequence encodes CASSLGVAGKDTQYF.

V and J are TRBV9 and TRBJ2-1, with TRBD2 matching over 7 bases. The CDR3 is 15 amino acids. V trimming: 0 bases; J trimming: 8 bases; junction bases outside the gene matches: 8. Germline V gene sequence: CDR1 SGDLS, CDR2 YYNGEE. This chain's CDR3 is CASSVGWEGFHEQFF. CDR3 coding DNA: TGTGCCAGCAGCGTAGGGTGGGAGGGCTTCCATGAGCAGTTCTTC. The variable domain in full, completed from reference TRBV9 and TRBJ2-1, reads DSGVTQTPKHLITATGQRVTLRCSPRSGDLSVYWYQQSLDQGLQFLIQYYNGEERAKGNILERFSAQQFPDLHSELNLSSLELGDSALYFCASSVGWEGFHEQFFGPGTRLTVL.

V and J are TRBV3-1 (or the pseudogene TRBV3-2) and TRBJ1-1; D call uncertain. This CDR3 has 14 amino acids. The V end was cut by 1 base, the J end by 3 bases, with 9 bases between. Germline CDR1 LGHDT, CDR2 YNNKEL (reference sequence). CDR3 loop: CASSQVAGYTEAFF. The CDR3 region has the DNA TGTGCCAGCAGCCAAGTGGCAGGCTACACTGAAGCTTTCTTT.

The chain's CDR3 is CASSLSLAGDHEQFF. The CDR3 bases are TGCGCCAGCAGCTTGTCGCTAGCGGGAGATCATGAGCAGTTCTTC. V and J are TRBV5-1 and TRBJ2-1; 10 bases align to TRBD2. The CDR3 contains 15 residues. The germline CDR1 and CDR2 sequences are SGHRS and YFSETQ. V lost 1 base, J lost 8 bases, and 6 bases stayed unmatched.

The V call is TRBV3-1 (or the pseudogene TRBV3-2), the J call TRBJ1-1; TRBD1 matches at 10 bases. The junction had 5 bases not matched to a gene; V was cut back by 4 bases and J by 0 bases. The CDR3 extends over 16 amino acids. Germline CDR1 and CDR2: LGHDT and YNNKEL (reference sequence). The CDR3 region is CASSPGTGDLNTEAFF. The CDR3 region has the DNA TGTGCCAGCAGCCCTGGGACAGGGGATTTGAACACTGAAGCTTTCTTT.

The J gene is TRBJ1-1, the V gene TRBV30; no clear D gene. The germline CDR1 and CDR2 sequences are GTSNPN and SVGIG (reference sequence). Between the trimmed V and J ends, which lost 1 base and 0 bases, there was a span of 9 bases. CDR3 length: 14 amino acids. CDR3 bases: TGTGCCTGGAGTGGGCCGGGGATGAACACTGAAGCTTTCTTT. It specifies CAWSGPGMNTEAFF.

This chain links TRBV10-3 with TRBJ1-5; D may be TRBD1 (5 bases). Between the trimmed V and J ends, which lost 6 bases and 5 bases, there was a span of 17 bases. Germline CDR1 is ENHRY and CDR2 is SYGVKD. The CDR3 is 15 amino acids. DNA for the CDR3: TGTGCCATCAGGAACGGCCAAGGGGCGGATCAGCCCCAGCATTTT. It codes for CAIRNGQGADQPQHF.

This clone was observed a single time. The chain is built from TRBV3-1 (or the pseudogene TRBV3-2) and TRBJ2-2, with D hard to call. Germline V gives CDR1 LGHDT, CDR2 YNNKEL (reference sequence). The CDR3 covers 16 residues. V was pared by 0 bases and J by 5 bases, with 13 bases between. This CDR3 is CASSQDYAAETGELFF. Written as DNA, the CDR3 is TGTGCCAGCAGCCAAGACTACGCGGCGGAAACCGGGGAGCTGTTTTTT.

The chain joins TRBV5-6 to TRBJ2-5, with 7 bases fitting TRBD2. CDR1 is SGHDT, CDR2 YYEEEE, per germline. The CDR3 extends over 13 amino acids. The junction had 3 bases not matched to a gene; V was cut back by 3 bases and J by 4 bases. The CDR3 protein is CASSWGGLETQYF. The CDR3 coding sequence is TGTGCCAGCAGCTGGGGGGGGTTAGAGACCCAGTACTTC.

This clone has a single count. The V and J genes are TRBV29-1 and TRBJ1-2, with no clear D. Per the germline V gene, CDR1 is SQVTM and CDR2 is ANQGSEA. The CDR3 runs 12 residues. V was pared by 6 bases and J by 14 bases, with 22 bases between. This CDR3 reads CSVAKGGPKRTF. CDR3 nucleotides: TGCAGCGTAGCAAAAGGCGGGCCAAAGCGGACCTTC. Full variable domain (outside the CDR3, taken from reference TRBV29-1 and TRBJ1-2): SAVISQKPSRDICQRGTSLTIQCQVDSQVTMMFWYRQQPGQSLTLIATANQGSEATYESGFVIDKFPISRPNLTFSTLTVSNMSPEDSSIYLCSVAKGGPKRTFGSGTRLTVV.

The table lists this clone with a count of one. The rearrangement uses TRBV2 and TRBJ2-1, with a tentative D call TRBD2 (6 bases). Looked up from germline, CDR1 is SNHLY and CDR2 is FYNNEI. The CDR3 consists of 13 residues. The V and J ends lost 7 bases and 6 bases respectively, with 13 bases between them. The CDR3 sequence is CASMRDAGNEQFF. The CDR3 DNA reads as TGTGCCAGCATGCGGGACGCAGGCAATGAGCAGTTCTTC.

This chain uses TRBV4-3 with TRBJ2-7, with D tentatively TRBD2 (5 bases). The V gene lost 0 bases and the J gene lost 0 bases, with 12 bases spanning the gap. The CDR3 covers 16 residues. The germline gives CDR1 LGHNA, CDR2 YSLEER. CDR3 nucleotide sequence: TGCGCCAGCAGCCAAGACTTGAGGGAGACCTCCTACGAGCAGTACTTC. Amino acid sequence: CASSQDLRETSYEQYF.

CDR3 in DNA: TGTGCCAGCAGTCGCCTTGGACAGGGTCCAACTAATGAAAAACTGTTTTTT. Amino acid sequence: CASSRLGQGPTNEKLFF. The V and J genes are TRBV28 and TRBJ1-4, with TRBD1 identical over 8 bases. Germline V gene lookup returns CDR1 MDHEN and CDR2 SYDVKM. The V segment lost 5 bases and the J segment 0 bases; nucleotides outside the gene matches: 8. CDR3 length: 17 residues. Variable domain in full (rest from reference TRBV28 and TRBJ1-4): DVKVTQSSRYLVKRTGEKVFLECVQDMDHENMFWYRQDPGLGLRLIYFSYDVKMKEKGDIPEGYSVSREKKERFSLILESASTNQTSMYLCASSRLGQGPTNEKLFFGSGTQLSVL.